The 30 T cell receptor beta chains given below trace back to one sample, sequenced in a study of T cell repertoires in cytomegalovirus infection (dated by TCRdb to the late 2010s). The instrument given in TCRdb is Illumina HiSeq 1500. TCRdb took the public reads, trimmed them with fastp at Q25, ran MiXCR for clone calling and kept in-frame beta chains. Each CDR3 protein appears once, grouped with its most common genes and DNA. This sample lists some 310,000 distinct CDR3 sequences; approximately 25% were detected once. The ten largest make up about 14% of the sample. Explained via the paper, the treatment or condition label denotes: in vitro stimulation with specific CMV peptide epitopes to enrich CMV-specific T cells. The antigens these receptors bind are not known. The source material was cultured PBMCs, sampled from culture after CMV antigen stimulation. The receptors shown here come from a human donor in good health (CMV status not recorded). Some clones in this sample may be carry-over from other donors' samples.

V is TRBV6-5 and J is TRBJ1-3, with D perhaps TRBD1 (5 bases). The germline V and J ends were trimmed by 4 bases and 0 bases, with 13 bases remaining between them. The CDR3 totals 16 residues. Germline CDR1 is MNHEY and CDR2 is SVGAGI. Written as DNA, the CDR3 is TGTGCCAGCAGTTCCAATCACAGGAGCTCTGGAAACACCATATATTTT. Its translation: CASSSNHRSSGNTIYF.

The chain couples TRBV11-2 to TRBJ1-1, with TRBD1 matching 7 bases. This CDR3 region has 14 residues. Germline V gene data show CDR1 as SGHAT and CDR2 as FQNNGV. J gave up 8 bases and V 1 base, and 7 bases lay outside the gene matches. CDR3 DNA sequence: TGTGCCAGCAGCTTAGCCCCACAGGGGACGGAAGCTTTCTTT. Its translation is CASSLAPQGTEAFF.

This clonotype was detected ten times or more. This chain links TRBV7-9 with TRBJ1-1; no clear D. The CDR3 covers 14 residues. Trimming stripped 1 base from V and 8 bases from J, with 14 bases between. The germline CDR1 and CDR2 sequences are SEHNR and FQNEAQ (reference sequence). The CDR3 protein is CASSLEIGIKEAFF. CDR3 sequence (DNA): TGTGCCAGCAGCTTAGAAATAGGGATTAAGGAAGCTTTCTTT.

The J gene is TRBJ1-1, the V gene TRBV25-1, with D unresolved. This CDR3 is 13 amino acids long. Deletions cut 7 bases from V and 1 base from J, with 10 bases between. Germline V gene lookup returns CDR1 MGHDK and CDR2 SYGVNS. The CDR3 protein is CASTPHGNTEAFF. CDR3 DNA sequence: TGTGCCAGCACCCCCCACGGGAACACTGAAGCTTTCTTT.

About this clonotype: A read error may be the cause here, since a much bigger clone is one base away. J is TRBJ2-1 and V is TRBV7-2; TRBD2 matches 8 bases. CDR3 length: 16 amino acids. Per germline, CDR1 SGHTA and CDR2 FQGNSA. The CDR3 sequence: CASSPIAGLSYNEQVF. The CDR3 bases are TGTGCCAGCAGCCCCATAGCGGGACTCTCCTACAATGAGCAGGTCTTC. Full variable domain (outside the CDR3, taken from reference TRBV7-2 and TRBJ2-1): GAGVSQSPSNKVTEKGKDVELRCDPISGHTALYWYRQSLGQGLEFLIYFQGNSAPDKSGLPSDRFSAERTGGSVSTLTIQRTQQEDSAVYLCASSPIAGLSYNEQVFGPGTRLTVL.

This clonotype occurred many times. The V call is TRBV7-9, the J call TRBJ2-1; 7 positions match TRBD2. CDR3 length equals 16 residues. Germline CDR1 SEHNR, CDR2 FQNEAQ (reference sequence). The trim removed 5 bases at V and 6 bases at J, leaving 13 bases unmatched. The CDR3 here is CASSEAGRVGVNEQFF. CDR3 nucleotides: TGTGCCAGCAGCGAGGCAGGGAGGGTAGGAGTCAATGAGCAGTTCTTC.

This clonotype was detected only a few times. The chain couples TRBV11-2 to TRBJ2-1, with D uncertain. This CDR3 contains 13 residues. V was shortened by 5 bases and J by 5 bases, with 10 bases between the two germline ends. Germline CDR1 SGHAT, CDR2 FQNNGV. The CDR3 region is CASSPRMNNEQFF. CDR3 coding DNA: TGTGCCAGCAGCCCCCGGATGAACAATGAGCAGTTCTTC.

This clonotype appeared a few times. This chain links TRBV7-8 with TRBJ2-1; D might be TRBD2 (6 bases). This CDR3 spans 15 amino acids. Between the trimmed V and J ends, which lost 5 bases and 6 bases, there was a span of 17 bases. Germline V gene data show CDR1 as SGHVS and CDR2 as FQNEAQ. The CDR3 sequence: CASSPVEGRGNEQFF. The CDR3 nucleotides are TGTGCCAGCAGCCCCGTGGAGGGCCGGGGCAATGAGCAGTTCTTC.

This chain connects TRBV7-6 to TRBJ2-1, with 7 bases aligning to TRBD2. The V segment lost 4 bases and the J segment 0 bases; nucleotides outside the gene matches: 12. From germline, CDR1 is SGHVS and CDR2 FNYEAQ. CDR3 size: 18 residues. The CDR3 spells CASSYPSTSLGSYNEQFF. Written as DNA, the CDR3 is TGTGCCAGCAGCTATCCCTCGACTAGCTTGGGCTCCTACAATGAGCAGTTCTTC.

The sample holds a few counts of this clonotype. The V call is TRBV5-1, the J call TRBJ2-5, with D unresolved. This CDR3 spans 13 amino acids. V lost 3 bases, J lost 5 bases, and 11 bases lay in between. Germline loops: CDR1 SGHRS, CDR2 YFSETQ. DNA of the CDR3: TGCGCCAGCAGCTCGTGGTTGGAGGAGACCCAGTACTTC. It encodes CASSSWLEETQYF.

This clonotype was picked up one time. The gene calls are TRBV14 and TRBJ2-5, with D perhaps matching TRBD2 (6 bases). The germline V and J ends were trimmed by 5 bases and 0 bases, with 10 bases remaining between them. The CDR3 contains 14 residues. Germline V lookup: CDR1 SGHDN, CDR2 FVKESK. CDR3 amino acids: CASSNRDYQETQYF. The CDR3, as DNA: TGTGCCAGCAGCAACCGGGACTACCAAGAGACCCAGTACTTC.

This clonotype was observed a handful of times. This chain uses TRBV2 with TRBJ2-1, with 8 positions matching TRBD2. In germline, CDR1 is SNHLY, CDR2 FYNNEI. The ends lost 11 bases at V and 9 bases at J; junction bases unmatched: 12. The CDR3 runs to 13 residues. CDR3 in DNA: TGTGCCTCCGGCCAGCGGGAGTTTCGTGAGCAGTTCTTC. As protein: CASGQREFREQFF.

This chain connects TRBV7-9 to TRBJ2-5; D may be TRBD2 (6 bases). V was clipped by 8 bases and J by 2 bases, with 12 bases between them. This CDR3 spans 13 amino acids. CDR1 SEHNR and CDR2 FQNEAQ come from the germline V gene (reference sequence). CDR3 sequence (DNA): TGTGCCAGCGCGCGGGGCGGGCAAGAGACCCAGTACTTC. It codes for CASARGGQETQYF.

The V and J genes are TRBV2 and TRBJ1-5; D not certain. The V gene's germline CDR1 is SNHLY and CDR2 FYNNEI. V was cut by 3 bases and J by 3 bases, with 9 bases left in between. This CDR3 is built from 14 residues. Here the CDR3 reads CASSDILVNQPQHF. Here the CDR3 DNA reads TGTGCCAGCAGTGACATCCTAGTCAATCAGCCCCAGCATTTT.

This clonotype was detected only a few times. V and J are TRBV6-2 or TRBV6-3 and TRBJ2-7; tentatively, D is TRBD2 (5 bases). Per the germline V gene, CDR1 is MNHEY and CDR2 is SVGEGT. V lost 6 bases and J lost 4, with 16 bases in between. The CDR3 contains 14 residues. CDR3 protein: CASSYSGIIYEQYF. The CDR3 bases are TGTGCCAGCAGCTACAGCGGAATTATTTACGAGCAGTACTTC.

The chain combines TRBV6-6 with TRBJ1-4; D perhaps matches TRBD1 (5 bases). This CDR3 has 15 residues. Trimming took 0 bases from V and 8 from J, leaving 13 bases between them. The germline gives CDR1 MNHNY, CDR2 SVGAGI (reference sequence). This chain's CDR3 is CASSYSGTAEEKLFF. The CDR3 DNA sequence: TGTGCCAGCAGTTACTCTGGGACGGCAGAAGAAAAACTGTTTTTT.

This clonotype showed up just a few times. The J gene is TRBJ2-1, the V gene TRBV28; D is possibly TRBD2 (5 bases). The V gene lost 3 bases and the J gene lost 4 bases, with 19 bases spanning the gap. Germline assignment: CDR1 MDHEN and CDR2 SYDVKM. CDR3 length: 17 amino acids. CDR3 sequence (DNA): TGTGCCAGCAGTTTTGGGCCGGAACAGCGGAAATACAATGAGCAGTTCTTC. It translates to CASSFGPEQRKYNEQFF.

The V call is TRBV11-2, the J call TRBJ2-7; possibly TRBD1 for D (5 bases). From germline, CDR1 is SGHAT and CDR2 FQNNGV. V was clipped by 5 bases and J by 1 base, with 18 bases between them. CDR3 size: 16 residues. DNA for the CDR3: TGTGCCAGCAGCCTAGGGGCCGGGCTAGGATCCTACGAGCAGTACTTC. Amino acid sequence: CASSLGAGLGSYEQYF.

This clonotype occurred a few times. In DNA, the CDR3 is TGTGCCAGCAGGACCCTAAAGTGGGGTGAGCAGTTCTTC. Translating it yields CASRTLKWGEQFF. This chain links TRBV7-6 with TRBJ2-1; D unclear. There are 13 residues in the CDR3. Germline V lookup: CDR1 SGHVS, CDR2 FNYEAQ. V lost 6 bases and J 9 bases, leaving 15 bases between the germline ends. The variable domain in full, completed from reference TRBV7-6 and TRBJ2-1, reads GAGVSQSPRYKVTKRGQDVALRCDPISGHVSLYWYRQALGQGPEFLTYFNYEAQQDKSGLPNDRFSAERPEGSISTLTIQRTEQRDSAMYRCASRTLKWGEQFFGPGTRLTVL.

V gene TRBV20-1 combines with J gene TRBJ1-1, with a weak D call TRBD1 (6 bases). This CDR3 is 14 amino acids long. Germline values: CDR1 DFQATT, CDR2 SNEGSKA (reference sequence). Trimming cost V 1 base and J 1 base, with 10 bases left between them. As DNA, the CDR3 is TGCAGTGCTAGAGTTAAACAGGGGAACACTGAAGCTTTCTTT. This sequence encodes CSARVKQGNTEAFF.

The J gene is TRBJ1-2, the V gene TRBV18; no reliable D call. Germline lookup yields CDR1 KGHSH and CDR2 LQKENI. The CDR3 totals 13 residues. Trimming removed 3 bases at V and 7 bases at J, with 12 bases between. CDR3 residues: CASSPERASGYTF. The CDR3 DNA follows: TGTGCCAGCTCACCGGAGCGAGCAAGTGGCTACACCTTC.

The genes are TRBV2 and TRBJ1-5; 10 bases are a match to TRBD1. The CDR3 is 16 amino acids. The germline V gene has CDR1 SNHLY and CDR2 FYNNEI. With 6 bases clipped from V and 0 bases from J, the junction kept 5 bases outside the gene matches. CDR3 region: CASREDRGISNQPQHF. The CDR3 DNA is TGTGCCAGCAGGGAGGACAGGGGGATTAGCAATCAGCCCCAGCATTTT.

This clonotype has more than one count but fewer than ten. The chain has TRBV19 and TRBJ2-5, with a tentative D call TRBD2 (5 bases). The CDR3 runs to 15 residues. Trimming pared 1 base from V and 9 bases from J, leaving 18 bases between. CDR1 is LNHDA, CDR2 SQIVND, per germline (reference sequence). In nucleotides, the CDR3 is TGTGCCAGTAGTATAGCCCCAGCCACGGGGTCCCCCCAGTACTTC. It yields the protein CASSIAPATGSPQYF.

The V gene is TRBV28, the J gene TRBJ2-1; 14 bases align to TRBD2. CDR3 size: 14 residues. With 8 bases clipped from V and 6 bases from J, the junction kept 3 bases outside the gene matches. Germline V gene lookup returns CDR1 MDHEN and CDR2 SYDVKM. The CDR3 DNA sequence: TGTGCCAGCCGGACTAGCGGGGGGAGCAATGAGCAGTTCTTC. As protein: CASRTSGGSNEQFF.

The sample holds a few counts of this clonotype. The rearrangement joins TRBV20-1 to TRBJ2-3; D not certain. The CDR3 loop spans 14 amino acids. CDR1 and CDR2 (germline): DFQATT, SNEGSKA (reference sequence). V was pared by 3 bases and J by 0 bases, with 10 bases between. CDR3 coding DNA: TGCAGTGCTAGGCGGCTCGGGAGCACAGATACGCAGTATTTT. It encodes CSARRLGSTDTQYF.

This sequence joins TRBV12-3 or TRBV12-4 and TRBJ1-2; 7 bases are shared with TRBD1. This CDR3 comprises 17 residues. J lost 0 bases, V lost 2 bases, and 9 bases had no gene match. The CDR3 region is CASSLRQGSLTNYGYTF. As DNA, the CDR3 is TGTGCCAGCAGTTTACGACAGGGTAGTCTGACTAACTATGGCTACACCTTC.

Comments on this clonotype: At one end the junction does not follow the germline gene, possibly because of a read error. CDR3 residues: CASRGSNSGNTLYF. The CDR3 coding sequence is TGTGCCAGCAGGGGGTCAAACTCTGGAAACACCTTATATTTT. The J gene is TRBJ1-3, the V gene TRBV9; no firm D call. This CDR3 has 14 amino acids. Germline CDR1 is SGDLS and CDR2 is YYNGEE.

CDR3 loop: CASSSITSGRADTQYF. As DNA, the CDR3 is TGTGCCAGCAGCTCCATAACTAGCGGGAGGGCAGATACGCAGTATTTT. This chain connects TRBV7-2 to TRBJ2-3, with 13 bases aligning to TRBD2. Germline values: CDR1 SGHTA, CDR2 FQGNSA. J was trimmed by 4 bases and V by 4 bases; bases with no gene match: 5. The CDR3 runs 16 residues.

This clonotype was found many times. This rearrangement joins TRBV6-1 to TRBJ2-7; 7 nucleotides agree with TRBD2. V shed 5 bases and J 3 bases; nucleotides not matched to a gene: 10. Germline CDR1 reads MNHNS; CDR2 reads SASEGT. CDR3 length equals 15 residues. The CDR3 region has the DNA TGTGCCAGCAGTTACGACCGGAGCGGGGTCTACGAGCAGTACGTC. It encodes CASSYDRSGVYEQYV.

J is TRBJ2-3 and V is TRBV29-1, with TRBD2 identical over 8 bases. Germline-derived CDR1 and CDR2 are SQVTM and ANQGSEA. V lost 7 bases and J lost 5; bases outside the gene matches: 11. This CDR3 spans 14 amino acids. The CDR3 spells CSDQGGRTVDTQYF. The CDR3 bases are TGCAGCGATCAGGGCGGGAGGACCGTAGATACGCAGTATTTT.